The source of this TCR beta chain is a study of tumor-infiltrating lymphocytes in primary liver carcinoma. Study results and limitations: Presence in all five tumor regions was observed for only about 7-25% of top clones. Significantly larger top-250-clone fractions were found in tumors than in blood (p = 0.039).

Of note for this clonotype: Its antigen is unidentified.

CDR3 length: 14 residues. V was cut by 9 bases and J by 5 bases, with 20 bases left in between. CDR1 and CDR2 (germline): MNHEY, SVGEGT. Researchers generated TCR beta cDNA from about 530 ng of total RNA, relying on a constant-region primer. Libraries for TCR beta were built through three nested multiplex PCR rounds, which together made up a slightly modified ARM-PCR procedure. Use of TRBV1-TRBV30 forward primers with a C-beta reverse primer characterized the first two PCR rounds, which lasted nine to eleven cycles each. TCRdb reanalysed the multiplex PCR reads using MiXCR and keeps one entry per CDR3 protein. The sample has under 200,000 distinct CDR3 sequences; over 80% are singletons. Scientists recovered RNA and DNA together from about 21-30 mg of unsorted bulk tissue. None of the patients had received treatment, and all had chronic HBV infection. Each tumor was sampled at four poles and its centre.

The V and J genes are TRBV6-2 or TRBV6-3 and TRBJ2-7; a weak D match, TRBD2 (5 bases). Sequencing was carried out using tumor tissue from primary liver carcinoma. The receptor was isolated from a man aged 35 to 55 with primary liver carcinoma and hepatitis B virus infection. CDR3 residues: CARCLRDRAHEQYF. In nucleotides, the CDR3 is TGTGCCAGGTGCCTCCGGGATAGGGCCCACGAGCAGTACTTC.